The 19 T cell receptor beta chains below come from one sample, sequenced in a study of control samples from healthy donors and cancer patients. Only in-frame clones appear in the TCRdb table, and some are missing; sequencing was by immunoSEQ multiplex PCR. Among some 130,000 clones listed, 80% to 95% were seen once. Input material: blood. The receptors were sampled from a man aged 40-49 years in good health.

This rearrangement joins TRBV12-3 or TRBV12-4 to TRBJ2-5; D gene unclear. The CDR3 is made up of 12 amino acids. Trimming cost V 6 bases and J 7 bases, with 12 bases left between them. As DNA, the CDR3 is TGTGCCAGCAGCCCTGGGGTGGTGACCCAGTACTTC. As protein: CASSPGVVTQYF.

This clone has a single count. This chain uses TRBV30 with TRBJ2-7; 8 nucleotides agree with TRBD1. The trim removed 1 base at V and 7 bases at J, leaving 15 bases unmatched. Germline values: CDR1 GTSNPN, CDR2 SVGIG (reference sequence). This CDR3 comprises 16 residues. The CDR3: CAWSGRGQANAQEQYF. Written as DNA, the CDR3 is TGTGCCTGGAGTGGTAGGGGACAGGCGAACGCGCAGGAGCAGTACTTC.

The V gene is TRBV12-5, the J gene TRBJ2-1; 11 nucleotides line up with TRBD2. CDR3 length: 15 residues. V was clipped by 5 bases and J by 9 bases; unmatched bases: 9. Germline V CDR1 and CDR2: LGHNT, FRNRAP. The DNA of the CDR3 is TGTGCTAGTGGTCCCCTTAGCGGGGGGGCCAGTGAGCAGTTCTTC. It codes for CASGPLSGGASEQFF.

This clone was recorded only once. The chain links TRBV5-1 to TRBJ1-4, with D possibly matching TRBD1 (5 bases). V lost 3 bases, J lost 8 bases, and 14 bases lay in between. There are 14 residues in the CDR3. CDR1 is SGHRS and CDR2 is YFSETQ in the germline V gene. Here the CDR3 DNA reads TGCGCCAGCAGCTCGGAGGGGTTTGGAGAAAAACTGTTTTTT. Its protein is CASSSEGFGEKLFF.

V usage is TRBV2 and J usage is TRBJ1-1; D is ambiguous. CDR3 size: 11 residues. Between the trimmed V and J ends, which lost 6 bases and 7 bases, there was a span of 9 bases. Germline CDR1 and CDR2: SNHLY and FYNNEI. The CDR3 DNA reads TGTGCCAGCAGGAACTATATTGAAGCTTTCTTT. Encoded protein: CASRNYIEAFF.

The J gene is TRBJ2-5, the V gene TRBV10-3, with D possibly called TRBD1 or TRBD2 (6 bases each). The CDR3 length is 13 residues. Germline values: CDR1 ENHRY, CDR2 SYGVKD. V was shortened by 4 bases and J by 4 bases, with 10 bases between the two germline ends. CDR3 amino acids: CAISVGGLETQYF. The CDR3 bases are TGTGCCATCAGTGTTGGGGGGCTAGAGACCCAGTACTTC.

This CDR3 is CASSPGLFQEQYF. CDR3 nucleotide sequence: TGTGCCAGCAGTCCAGGACTGTTCCAAGAGCAGTACTTC. The chain uses TRBV2 and TRBJ2-7; D is possibly TRBD2 (5 bases). This CDR3 contains 13 residues. V was shortened by 5 bases and J by 7 bases, with 15 bases between the two germline ends. Germline-derived CDR1 and CDR2 are SNHLY and FYNNEI. Full variable domain (rest looked up from reference TRBV2 and TRBJ2-7): EPEVTQTPSHQVTQMGQEVILRCVPISNHLYFYWYRQILGQKVEFLVSFYNNEISEKSEIFDDQFSVERPDGSNFTLKIRSTKLEDSAMYFCASSPGLFQEQYFGPGTRLTVT.

The CDR3 DNA reads as TGTGCCAGTACCGCGTACGGGGTCCCCCTCAATGAGCAGTTCTTC. This codes for CASTAYGVPLNEQFF. V is TRBV19 and J is TRBJ2-1; D perhaps matches TRBD2 (5 bases). Deletions cut 7 bases from V and 6 bases from J, with 19 bases between. Germline V gene data show CDR1 as LNHDA and CDR2 as SQIVND (reference sequence). The CDR3 runs 15 residues. Supplemented by reference TRBV19 and TRBJ2-1, the full variable domain reads DGGITQSPKYLFRKEGQNVTLSCEQNLNHDAMYWYRQDPGQGLRLIYYSQIVNDFQKGDIAEGYSVSREKKESFPLTVTSAQKNPTAFYLCASTAYGVPLNEQFFGPGTRLTVL.

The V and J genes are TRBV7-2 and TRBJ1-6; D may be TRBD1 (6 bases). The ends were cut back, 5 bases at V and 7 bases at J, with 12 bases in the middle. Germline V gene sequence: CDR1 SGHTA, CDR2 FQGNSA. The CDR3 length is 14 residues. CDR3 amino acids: CASSQAGDNSPLHF. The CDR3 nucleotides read TGTGCCAGCAGCCAGGCAGGGGACAATTCACCCCTCCACTTT.

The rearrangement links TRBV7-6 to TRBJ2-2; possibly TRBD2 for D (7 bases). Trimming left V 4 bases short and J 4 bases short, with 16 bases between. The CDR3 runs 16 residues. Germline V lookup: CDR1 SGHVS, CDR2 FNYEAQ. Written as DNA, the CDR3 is TGTGCCAGCAGCTCCTACGGGGGGCTCGGCACCGGGGAGCTGTTTTTT. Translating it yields CASSSYGGLGTGELFF.

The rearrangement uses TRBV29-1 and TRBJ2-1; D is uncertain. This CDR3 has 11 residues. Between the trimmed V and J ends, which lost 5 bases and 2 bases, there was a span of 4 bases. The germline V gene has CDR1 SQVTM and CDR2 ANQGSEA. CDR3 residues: CSVLTYNEQFF. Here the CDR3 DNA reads TGCAGCGTTCTAACCTACAATGAGCAGTTCTTC.

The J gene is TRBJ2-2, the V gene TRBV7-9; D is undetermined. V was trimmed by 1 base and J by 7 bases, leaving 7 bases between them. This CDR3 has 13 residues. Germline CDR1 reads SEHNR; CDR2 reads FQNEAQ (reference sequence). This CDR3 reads CASSLGSVGELFF. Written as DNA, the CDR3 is TGTGCCAGCAGCTTAGGGTCCGTCGGGGAGCTGTTTTTT.

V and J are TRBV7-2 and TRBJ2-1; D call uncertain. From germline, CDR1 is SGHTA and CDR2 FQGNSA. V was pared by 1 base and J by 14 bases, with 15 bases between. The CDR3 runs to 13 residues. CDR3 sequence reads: CASSLVAGREEFF. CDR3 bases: TGTGCCAGCAGCTTAGTGGCAGGCCGAGAGGAGTTCTTC. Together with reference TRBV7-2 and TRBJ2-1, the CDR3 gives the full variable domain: GAGVSQSPSNKVTEKGKDVELRCDPISGHTALYWYRQSLGQGLEFLIYFQGNSAPDKSGLPSDRFSAERTGGSVSTLTIQRTQQEDSAVYLCASSLVAGREEFFGPGTRLTVL.

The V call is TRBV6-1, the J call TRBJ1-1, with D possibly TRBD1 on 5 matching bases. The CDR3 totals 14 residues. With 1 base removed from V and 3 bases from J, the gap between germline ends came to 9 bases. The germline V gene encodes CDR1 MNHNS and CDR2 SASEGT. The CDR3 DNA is TGTGCCAGCAGTGAAGGGGGAGGGGACACTGAAGCTTTCTTT. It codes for CASSEGGGDTEAFF.

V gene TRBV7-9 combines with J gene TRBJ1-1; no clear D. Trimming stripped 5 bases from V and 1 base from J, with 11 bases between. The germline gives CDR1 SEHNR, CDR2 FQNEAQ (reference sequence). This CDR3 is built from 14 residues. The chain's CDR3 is CASSPLPSNTEAFF. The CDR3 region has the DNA TGTGCCAGCAGCCCACTTCCGTCGAACACTGAAGCTTTCTTT.

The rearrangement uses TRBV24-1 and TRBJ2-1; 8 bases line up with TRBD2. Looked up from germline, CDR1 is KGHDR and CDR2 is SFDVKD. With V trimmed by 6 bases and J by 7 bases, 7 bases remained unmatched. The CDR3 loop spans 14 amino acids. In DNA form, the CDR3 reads TGTGCCACCAGTCCAACTAGCGGCCTTAATGAGCAGTTCTTC. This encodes CATSPTSGLNEQFF.

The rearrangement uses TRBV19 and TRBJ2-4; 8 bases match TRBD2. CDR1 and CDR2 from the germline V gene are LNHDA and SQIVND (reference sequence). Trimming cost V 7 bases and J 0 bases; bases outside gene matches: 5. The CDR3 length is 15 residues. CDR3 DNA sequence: TGTGCCAGTATGCAGCGGGGGCTAGCCAAAAACATTCAGTACTTC. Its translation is CASMQRGLAKNIQYF.

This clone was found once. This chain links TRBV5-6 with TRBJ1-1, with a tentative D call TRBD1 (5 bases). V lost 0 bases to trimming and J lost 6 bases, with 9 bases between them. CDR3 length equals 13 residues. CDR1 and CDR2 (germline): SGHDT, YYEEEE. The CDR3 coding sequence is TGTGCCAGCAGCTTGGCCAAGACAGCTGAAGCTTTCTTT. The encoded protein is CASSLAKTAEAFF.

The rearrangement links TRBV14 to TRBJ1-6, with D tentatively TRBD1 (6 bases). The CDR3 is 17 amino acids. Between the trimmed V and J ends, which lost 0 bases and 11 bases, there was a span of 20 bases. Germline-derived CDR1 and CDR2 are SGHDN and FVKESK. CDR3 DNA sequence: TGTGCCAGCAGCCAAGATGGTCAGGGGTTCCCTCCTCCACCCCTCCACTTT. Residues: CASSQDGQGFPPPPLHF.